The 32 T cell receptor beta chains listed next were all sequenced from one sample in a study of vaccination and CD4 T cells after COVID-19. No antigens are known for them. Sequencing of cultured CD4+ T cell DNA used the Oncomine TCR Beta short-read assay. Investigators obtained genomic DNA by extraction from cultured CD4+ T cells. From the PCR reads, TCRdb called clonotypes with MiXCR, one entry per CDR3 protein. Among roughly 9,500 distinct CDR3 sequences, about a third were seen once, and the ten largest hold less than 35%. The treatment was: roughly 10-day PBMC culture with coronavirus spike peptide pools or control peptides (ViraFEST assay). CD4+ T cells of the unexposed donor were collected before the COVID-19 pandemic (2011-2018). The source material was CD4+ T cells from blood, cultured in vitro. Source of these receptors: a human donor in good health.

This clonotype was recorded a few times. The CDR3 DNA follows: TGTGCCAGCAGCCTGACTAGCAGCGAGCAGTACTTC. Amino acid sequence: CASSLTSSEQYF. This sequence joins TRBV7-2 and TRBJ2-7; 7 nucleotides agree with TRBD2. V lost 5 bases and J lost 6; bases outside the gene matches: 4. The CDR3 spans 12 residues. Germline V gene sequence: CDR1 SGHTA, CDR2 FQGNSA.

This clonotype was observed a few times. This chain uses TRBV7-2 with TRBJ1-5; tentatively, D is TRBD1 (5 bases). This CDR3 has 15 amino acids. Trimming pared 6 bases from V and 5 bases from J, leaving 17 bases between. Per the germline V gene, CDR1 is SGHTA and CDR2 is FQGNSA. The CDR3 coding sequence is TGTGCCAGCAGTCCGGGACGAATGGAGGATCAGCCCCAGCATTTT. Protein product: CASSPGRMEDQPQHF. Using reference TRBV7-2 and TRBJ1-5 for the parts outside the CDR3, the full variable domain is GAGVSQSPSNKVTEKGKDVELRCDPISGHTALYWYRQSLGQGLEFLIYFQGNSAPDKSGLPSDRFSAERTGGSVSTLTIQRTQQEDSAVYLCASSPGRMEDQPQHFGDGTRLSIL.

The rearrangement links TRBV11-3 to TRBJ2-6; D assignment may be TRBD1 or TRBD2 (6 bases each). Trimming shortened V by 2 bases and J by 2 bases, and 16 bases separated the two germline ends. Germline V lookup: CDR1 SGHNT, CDR2 YENEEA. The CDR3 consists of 18 residues. The CDR3 DNA reads TGTGCCAGCAGCTTAAGTGGGGGGCGTCTGGCTGGGGCCAACGTCCTGACTTTC. This encodes CASSLSGGRLAGANVLTF.

A few counts support this clonotype. V and J are TRBV7-2 and TRBJ2-5, with TRBD2 matching 12 bases. The CDR3 is made up of 15 amino acids. V was clipped by 5 bases and J by 6 bases; unmatched bases: 7. In germline, CDR1 is SGHTA, CDR2 FQGNSA. CDR3 loop: CASSTGLAGLQTQYF. The CDR3 coding sequence is TGTGCCAGCAGCACGGGACTAGCGGGCTTACAGACCCAGTACTTC.

This clonotype appeared a few times. The chain recombines TRBV6-5 with TRBJ2-3; perhaps D is TRBD1 or TRBD2 (5 bases each). V lost 2 bases and J lost 5, with 14 bases in between. The CDR3 sequence is 15 residues long. Germline CDR1 MNHEY, CDR2 SVGAGI. The CDR3 reads CASSYPRGLEDTQYF. The CDR3 DNA reads TGTGCCAGCAGTTACCCGAGGGGATTAGAAGATACGCAGTATTTT.

The chain employs TRBV6-1 and TRBJ1-2; D is ambiguous. This CDR3 spans 13 amino acids. The V gene's germline CDR1 is MNHNS and CDR2 SASEGT. V was pared by 5 bases and J by 3 bases, with 10 bases between. The CDR3 sequence: CASSSGRDYGYTF. The CDR3 DNA sequence: TGTGCCAGCAGTAGCGGGAGGGACTATGGCTACACCTTC.

The CDR3 DNA sequence: TGCAGTGCTAAGACAGGGGATACGCAGTATTTT. Translated: CSAKTGDTQYF. The V call is TRBV20-1, the J call TRBJ2-3; 7 bases are a match to TRBD1. This CDR3 comprises 11 residues. V gave up 4 bases and J gave up 6 bases; unmatched junction bases: 1. Germline V gene lookup returns CDR1 DFQATT and CDR2 SNEGSKA (reference sequence).

To note about this clonotype: A read error may produce the germline difference seen at one junction end. The V and J genes are TRBV7-2 and TRBJ2-7; either TRBD1 or TRBD2 may fit D (5 bases each). Germline V gene sequence: CDR1 SGHTA, CDR2 FQGNSA. CDR3 size: 15 residues. This CDR3 is CANSLGVLGDYEQYF. CDR3 in DNA: TGTGCCAACAGCTTAGGAGTGTTGGGGGACTACGAGCAGTACTTC.

The J gene is TRBJ2-7, the V gene TRBV10-3; 7 bases map to TRBD2. Unmatched junction bases numbered 7, after V lost 3 bases and J lost 2 bases. This CDR3 contains 15 residues. CDR1 and CDR2 from the germline V gene are ENHRY and SYGVKD. The CDR3 loop reads CAISDSGTNPYEQYF. CDR3 sequence (DNA): TGTGCCATCAGTGATTCCGGGACTAACCCCTACGAGCAGTACTTC.

The J gene is TRBJ2-5, the V gene TRBV5-1; TRBD2 matches at 8 bases. The CDR3 spans 13 residues. V lost 4 bases, J lost 13 bases, and 12 bases stayed unmatched. CDR1 is SGHRS and CDR2 is YFSETQ in the germline V gene. CDR3 DNA sequence: TGCGCCAGCAGCCTGCCCACTAGCGGCCACCCGTACTTC. Translating gives CASSLPTSGHPYF.

The table lists this clonotype with a few counts. This chain uses TRBV7-2 with TRBJ1-6, with a tentative D call TRBD1 (5 bases). The germline CDR1 and CDR2 sequences are SGHTA and FQGNSA. Between the trimmed V and J ends, which lost 5 bases and 8 bases, there was a span of 22 bases. This CDR3 has 17 residues. CDR3 nucleotide sequence: TGTGCCAGCAGCCTTGTGGGACCGGGCTTGGGATATTCACCCCTCCACTTT. Translating gives CASSLVGPGLGYSPLHF.

The gene calls are TRBV28 and TRBJ2-1; maybe TRBD2 (6 bases). V was pared by 3 bases and J by 0 bases, with 15 bases between. CDR1 and CDR2 from the germline V gene are MDHEN and SYDVKM. The CDR3 totals 17 residues. The CDR3 is CASSFFTGRDSYNEQFF. CDR3 in DNA: TGTGCCAGCAGTTTCTTTACCGGGAGAGACTCCTACAATGAGCAGTTCTTC. The complete variable domain, with remaining parts taken from reference TRBV28 and TRBJ2-1, reads DVKVTQSSRYLVKRTGEKVFLECVQDMDHENMFWYRQDPGLGLRLIYFSYDVKMKEKGDIPEGYSVSREKKERFSLILESASTNQTSMYLCASSFFTGRDSYNEQFFGPGTRLTVL.

The CDR3 sequence is CASSISSGGSTDTQYF. CDR3 sequence (DNA): TGTGCCAGTAGTATCTCTTCGGGGGGTAGCACAGATACGCAGTATTTT. The chain joins TRBV19 to TRBJ2-3, with TRBD2 identical over 7 bases. In germline, CDR1 is LNHDA, CDR2 SQIVND (reference sequence). V was pared by 3 bases and J by 0 bases, with 6 bases of the junction left unmatched. The CDR3 runs 16 residues.

Only a few counts were recorded for this clonotype. The chain joins TRBV7-9 to TRBJ1-5; D gene ambiguous. Germline lookup yields CDR1 SEHNR and CDR2 FQNEAQ (reference sequence). The CDR3 consists of 15 residues. The V end lost 1 base, the J end lost 2 bases, and 9 bases lay between the germline ends. CDR3 in DNA: TGTGCCAGCAGCTTAGGGCCCGGGGGCAATCAGCCCCAGCATTTT. This sequence encodes CASSLGPGGNQPQHF.

In nucleotides, the CDR3 is TGTGCCAGCAGACAGCCTCCCTATGGCTACACCTTC. This codes for CASRQPPYGYTF. The rearrangement links TRBV28 to TRBJ1-2; D is unclear. The germline CDR1 and CDR2 sequences are MDHEN and SYDVKM. This CDR3 has 12 amino acids. The V and J ends lost 6 bases and 4 bases respectively, with 9 bases between them.

The chain employs TRBV28 and TRBJ1-3; D is ambiguous. V was cut by 5 bases and J by 4 bases, with 15 bases left in between. The CDR3 is 15 residues long. Germline-derived CDR1 and CDR2 are MDHEN and SYDVKM. CDR3 residues: CASSVLRVAGNTIYF. The CDR3 DNA reads as TGTGCCAGCAGTGTCCTGAGGGTAGCAGGAAACACCATATATTTT.

A few counts support this clonotype. The chain has TRBV7-2 and TRBJ2-7; TRBD2 matches at 11 bases. Trimming cost V 7 bases and J 2 bases; bases outside gene matches: 10. CDR3 length: 16 residues. Germline CDR1 SGHTA, CDR2 FQGNSA. The CDR3 spells CASTQALAGGAYEQYF. CDR3 sequence (DNA): TGTGCCAGCACCCAAGCCCTAGCGGGAGGTGCCTACGAGCAGTACTTC. Using reference TRBV7-2 and TRBJ2-7 for the parts outside the CDR3, the full variable domain is GAGVSQSPSNKVTEKGKDVELRCDPISGHTALYWYRQSLGQGLEFLIYFQGNSAPDKSGLPSDRFSAERTGGSVSTLTIQRTQQEDSAVYLCASTQALAGGAYEQYFGPGTRLTVT.

The sample holds one count of this clonotype. This chain connects TRBV11-2 to TRBJ2-2, with a tentative D call TRBD1 (6 bases). CDR3 size: 15 residues. Deletions cut 2 bases from V and 3 bases from J, with 10 bases between. Germline V CDR1 and CDR2: SGHAT, FQNNGV. CDR3 protein: CASSLSAGDTGELFF. The CDR3 region has the DNA TGTGCCAGCAGCTTATCTGCAGGGGACACCGGGGAGCTGTTTTTT. Combining the CDR3 with reference TRBV11-2 and TRBJ2-2 gives the whole variable domain EAGVAQSPRYKIIEKRQSVAFWCNPISGHATLYWYQQILGQGPKLLIQFQNNGVVDDSQLPKDRFSAERLKGVDSTLKIQPAKLEDSAVYLCASSLSAGDTGELFFGEGSRLTVL.

The chain carries TRBV27 and TRBJ1-5; D might be TRBD1 (5 bases). Germline values: CDR1 MNHEY, CDR2 SMNVEV (reference sequence). The V gene lost 5 bases and the J gene lost 7 bases, with 21 bases spanning the gap. This CDR3 is 16 amino acids long. As DNA, the CDR3 is TGTGCCAGCAGTACCCTGCGGGGGGGTTATGACCAGCCCCAGCATTTT. This encodes CASSTLRGGYDQPQHF.

This clonotype was seen a handful of times. The CDR3 DNA reads TGTGCCAGCAGCTTAGCGGGAGGGCCCACAGATACGCAGTATTTT. It codes for CASSLAGGPTDTQYF. This sequence joins TRBV7-3 and TRBJ2-3, with 9 bases that match TRBD2. CDR1 is SGHTA and CDR2 is FQGTGA in the germline V gene. This CDR3 comprises 15 residues. After removal of 2 bases from V and 2 bases from J, the junction contained 2 bases not matched to a gene. The complete variable domain, with remaining parts taken from reference TRBV7-3 and TRBJ2-3, reads GAGVSQTPSNKVTEKGKYVELRCDPISGHTALYWYRQSLGQGPEFLIYFQGTGAADDSGLPNDRFFAVRPEGSVSTLKIQRTERGDSAVYLCASSLAGGPTDTQYFGPGTRLTVL.

This clonotype was picked up a small number of times. This chain links TRBV20-1 with TRBJ1-1; TRBD1 is a possible D gene (5 bases). Looked up from germline, CDR1 is DFQATT and CDR2 is SNEGSKA (reference sequence). CDR3 length equals 13 residues. V lost 8 bases and J lost 4, with 17 bases in between. The CDR3 coding sequence is TGCAGTTTTCGTTTGGGGCTGAGCACTGAAGCTTTCTTT. As protein: CSFRLGLSTEAFF.

V gene TRBV6-2 or TRBV6-3 combines with J gene TRBJ2-2; D is unclear. Germline CDR1 MNHEY, CDR2 SVGEGT. The CDR3 has 15 residues. V was pared by 5 bases and J by 2 bases, with 12 bases between. CDR3: CASSPPPANTGELFF. In nucleotides, the CDR3 is TGTGCCAGCAGTCCCCCCCCCGCAAACACCGGGGAGCTGTTTTTT.

The CDR3 nucleotides read TGTGCCAGCAGTGAATTGGGTCAGGGGAACACTGAAGCTTTCTTT. Encoded protein: CASSELGQGNTEAFF. The V gene is TRBV6-1, the J gene TRBJ1-1; D possibly corresponds to TRBD1 (5 bases). CDR3 length equals 15 residues. V was clipped by 2 bases and J by 1 base, with 11 bases between them. Germline values: CDR1 MNHNS, CDR2 SASEGT.

The rearrangement uses TRBV20-1 and TRBJ2-7; D not certain. The germline gives CDR1 DFQATT, CDR2 SNEGSKA (reference sequence). The CDR3 consists of 15 residues. The ends were cut back, 3 bases at V and 3 bases at J, with 18 bases in the middle. Here the CDR3 DNA reads TGCAGTGCTAGTCAAAAACACCATACACTCTACGAGCAGTACTTC. It specifies CSASQKHHTLYEQYF.

This clonotype was seen a handful of times. V usage is TRBV30 and J usage is TRBJ2-5, with 10 bases that match TRBD2. This CDR3 has 13 amino acids. The V gene's germline CDR1 is GTSNPN and CDR2 SVGIG (reference sequence). V was clipped by 5 bases and J by 3 bases; unmatched bases: 3. CDR3: CAWWTSGKETQYF. CDR3 bases: TGTGCCTGGTGGACTAGCGGAAAAGAGACCCAGTACTTC.

V gene TRBV12-3 or TRBV12-4 combines with J gene TRBJ1-6; D perhaps matches TRBD1 (6 bases). Between the trimmed V and J ends, which lost 6 bases and 9 bases, there was a span of 18 bases. This CDR3 is built from 15 residues. The CDR3 is CASRGAQGGVSPLHF. The DNA of the CDR3 is TGTGCCAGCAGGGGGGCACAAGGGGGTGTTTCACCCCTCCACTTT.

The V and J genes are TRBV27 and TRBJ2-2; TRBD2 is a possible D gene (7 bases). The CDR3 runs to 15 residues. The germline V gene has CDR1 MNHEY and CDR2 SMNVEV (reference sequence). The ends were cut back, 6 bases at V and 1 base at J, with 12 bases in the middle. The CDR3 DNA reads as TGTGCCAGCAGGCTGGGGGGGCAGAACACCGGGGAGCTGTTTTTT. This codes for CASRLGGQNTGELFF.

This clonotype was detected only a few times. The rearrangement joins TRBV6-2 or TRBV6-3 to TRBJ2-1; 11 bases match TRBD1. J gave up 9 bases and V 2 bases, and 9 bases lay outside the gene matches. The CDR3 covers 16 residues. CDR1 MNHEY and CDR2 SVGEGT come from the germline V gene. The CDR3 nucleotides are TGTGCCAGCAGTTACGCGCCGGGACAGGGGGTCGTTGAGCAGTTCTTC. This sequence encodes CASSYAPGQGVVEQFF.

This rearrangement joins TRBV6-2 or TRBV6-3 to TRBJ1-1; maybe TRBD1 (6 bases). The CDR3 runs 13 residues. Trimming shortened V by 8 bases and J by 9 bases, and 19 bases separated the two germline ends. Looked up from germline, CDR1 is MNHEY and CDR2 is SVGEGT. The DNA of the CDR3 is TGTGCCAGCGTCCCCGGACAGTGGGGGAAAGCTTTCTTT. Translating it yields CASVPGQWGKAFF.

The chain couples TRBV18 to TRBJ1-2; TRBD1 agrees at 10 bases. V was clipped by 3 bases and J by 2 bases; unmatched bases: 3. Per germline, CDR1 KGHSH and CDR2 LQKENI. The CDR3 covers 15 residues. The CDR3: CASSPWDRGNYGYTF. The CDR3 DNA follows: TGTGCCAGCTCACCTTGGGACAGGGGAAACTATGGCTACACCTTC.

This chain connects TRBV28 to TRBJ2-7; 9 bases agree with TRBD2. This CDR3 is 14 amino acids long. J lost 4 bases, V lost 8 bases, and 9 bases had no gene match. Germline-derived CDR1 and CDR2 are MDHEN and SYDVKM. CDR3 in DNA: TGTGCCAGCCTCCATGTAGCGGGAGCGTACGAGCAGTACTTC. Translation gives CASLHVAGAYEQYF.

This clonotype appeared a few times. V gene TRBV6-1 combines with J gene TRBJ2-1; D possibly corresponds to TRBD1 (7 bases). This CDR3 region has 17 residues. Deletions cut 5 bases from V and 5 bases from J, with 22 bases between. The germline CDR1 and CDR2 sequences are MNHNS and SASEGT. Here the CDR3 DNA reads TGTGCCAGCAGTCCGTCCAGACAGGGATGGGGGGACAATGAGCAGTTCTTC. It encodes CASSPSRQGWGDNEQFF.